This T cell receptor beta chain was documented in a study of CD8+ T cells in alopecia areata. Comment on this clone: Its antigen is not known.

Extracted RNA was reverse transcribed, and the resulting cDNA served as sequencing template. The data were produced by immunoSEQ multiplex PCR, yet TCRdb's version contains in-frame clones alone and is incomplete. In the table there are around 150,000 clones, around four fifths of which are singletons. Per the germline V gene, CDR1 is SGHRS and CDR2 is YFSETQ. CDR3 length equals 13 residues. V lost 4 bases to trimming and J lost 8 bases, with 13 bases between them. Study-wide results and caveats: Persistence in scalp and blood during tofacitinib was observed for many expanded lesional clones.

As to treatment: oral pan-JAK inhibitor, 5-10 mg twice daily. The receptor comes from a human donor with alopecia areata. The V gene is TRBV5-1, the J gene TRBJ2-1; D gene ambiguous. The source material was CD8+ T cells sorted from blood, sampled at week 4, from a patient treated with tofacitinib. The CDR3 DNA sequence: TGCGCCAGCAGCGACCCGTCAGGCTATGAGCAGTTCTTC. As protein: CASSDPSGYEQFF.